This is a list of T cell receptor beta chains from one sample in a study of T-cell reconstitution after alpha-beta-depleted transplantation in children. TCRdb reprocessed the PCR reads via MiXCR and lists one record per CDR3 protein. The sample lists a few hundred thousand distinct CDR3 sequences, 20% to 30% occurring once. Specimen: PBMCs, mostly from graft donor cells, collected 360 days after TCRalphabeta/CD19-depleted stem cell transplant. These receptor sequences come from a female patient aged 2-15 years who had a stem cell transplant for congenital amegakaryocytic thrombocytopenia, so the T cells may come from the graft donor. Both conserved end residues are part of each CDR3. A D gene is named only where the DNA matches it firmly. The size field is filled for only some rows; it gives once, few, many or a size class.

TRBJ1-3 - TRBV7-2 few CASSLAQGSSGNTIYF TGTGCCAGCAGCTTAGCTCAGGGTTCCTCTGGAAACACCATATATTTT
TRBJ1-6 - TRBV12-3/TRBV12-4 - CASSFRAVGNSPLHF TGTGCCAGCAGTTTCAGGGCAGTGGGTAATTCACCCCTCCACTTT
TRBJ2-5 - TRBV29-1 many CSVHRVQTQYF TGCAGCGTCCATAGGGTTCAGACCCAGTACTTC
TRBJ1-2 - TRBV28 - CASRVQGGDYGYTF TGTGCCAGCAGGGTCCAGGGAGGGGACTATGGCTACACCTTC
TRBJ2-1 TRBD2 TRBV7-6 few CASSPWTSGLYNEQFF TGTGCCAGCAGCCCCTGGACTAGCGGGCTTTACAATGAGCAGTTCTTC
TRBJ2-7 TRBD2 TRBV5-6 few CASSLLKTSGRNPYF TGTGCCAGCAGCCTCCTGAAGACTAGCGGGAGAAACCCGTACTTC
TRBJ2-7 TRBD1 TRBV5-1 few CASSGSGTGALEQYF TGCGCCAGCAGCGGCTCCGGGACAGGGGCCCTCGAGCAGTACTTC
TRBJ2-7 TRBD2 TRBV4-2 - CASSQVGGGSYEQYF TGTGCCAGCAGCCAAGTTGGGGGAGGGAGCTACGAGCAGTACTTC
TRBJ2-5 - TRBV12-3/TRBV12-4 - CASSSRGPEETQYF TGTGCCAGCAGTTCGCGGGGCCCCGAAGAGACCCAGTACTTC
TRBJ2-1 - TRBV9 - CVSSVGLERNEQFF TGTGTCAGCAGCGTAGGTTTGGAGAGGAATGAGCAGTTCTTC
TRBJ1-5 - TRBV7-9 - CASSLWVGQPQHF TGTGCCAGCAGCTTATGGGTAGGTCAGCCCCAGCATTTT
TRBJ1-1 - TRBV7-9 many CASSLHTEAFF TGTGCCAGCAGCCTTCACACTGAAGCTTTCTTT
TRBJ1-5 - TRBV20-1 few CSARGDRPQHF TGCAGTGCTAGAGGGGATCGGCCCCAGCATTTT
TRBJ2-2 TRBD2 TRBV20-1 - CSAGSAGGSGELFF TGCAGTGCAGGCTCAGCGGGAGGGTCCGGGGAGCTGTTTTTT
TRBJ2-1 - TRBV9 many CASSEGLYNEQFF TGTGCCAGCAGCGAGGGACTTTACAATGAGCAGTTCTTC
TRBJ2-1 - TRBV9 many CASSAGPVRLPHNEQFF TGTGCCAGCAGCGCAGGCCCAGTCCGTTTGCCCCACAATGAGCAGTTCTTC
TRBJ2-5 TRBD2 TRBV29-1 - CSAETSGFAYQETQYF TGCAGCGCCGAGACTAGCGGGTTTGCTTACCAAGAGACCCAGTACTTC
TRBJ2-7 TRBD1 TRBV20-1 few CSAGQGSSYEQYF TGCAGTGCTGGACAGGGGTCCTCCTACGAGCAGTACTTC
TRBJ2-3 - TRBV5-1 - CASRAMGDTQYF TGCGCCAGCCGGGCCATGGGAGATACGCAGTATTTT
TRBJ1-1 - TRBV6-5 few CASSYSMQGLNTEAFF TGTGCCAGCAGTTACTCGATGCAGGGTCTTAACACTGAAGCTTTCTTT
TRBJ1-1 - TRBV29-1 - CSVRKVQPEAFF TGCAGCGTCCGAAAGGTACAACCTGAAGCTTTCTTT
TRBJ2-1 TRBD2 TRBV20-1 few CSATGTSKFGEQFF TGCAGTGCTACGGGGACTAGCAAGTTTGGTGAGCAGTTCTTC
TRBJ1-2 - TRBV7-8 few CASSLAVDRSHGYTF TGTGCCAGCAGCTTAGCCGTGGACAGAAGTCATGGCTACACCTTC
TRBJ1-2 TRBD1 TRBV16 - CASSHAIGTGKGYTF TGTGCCAGCAGCCACGCGATCGGGACAGGGAAGGGCTACACCTTC
TRBJ2-7 - TRBV12-3/TRBV12-4 few CASSSLFDGEQYF TGTGCCAGCAGTTCGTTATTTGATGGCGAGCAGTACTTC
TRBJ2-1 - TRBV19 - CASSIGAGFSYNEQFF TGTGCCAGTAGTATAGGGGCGGGATTCTCCTACAATGAGCAGTTCTTC
TRBJ1-5 - TRBV28 few CASSPPHWDSNQPQHF TGTGCCAGCAGTCCCCCCCACTGGGACAGCAATCAGCCCCAGCATTTT
TRBJ2-3 - TRBV5-8 few CASNWASTDTQYF TGTGCCAGCAACTGGGCAAGCACAGATACGCAGTATTTT
TRBJ2-4 TRBD1 TRBV11-1 - CASSLVGTGKNIQYF TGTGCCAGCAGCTTAGTTGGGACAGGGAAAAACATTCAGTACTTC
TRBJ2-3 - TRBV18 few CASSRTNTDTQYF TGTGCCAGCTCACGGACCAACACAGATACGCAGTATTTT
TRBJ2-5 - TRBV5-1 - CASSLLGPPNTFEETQYF TGCGCCAGCAGCTTGTTGGGACCACCTAACACATTTGAAGAGACCCAGTACTTC
TRBJ2-3 - TRBV5-1 - CASSLGQLGTDTQYF TGCGCCAGCAGCTTGGGACAGCTAGGCACAGATACGCAGTATTTT
TRBJ2-7 TRBD2 TRBV7-2 - CASRWTSGRSAYEQYF TGTGCCAGCAGGTGGACTAGCGGGAGGTCGGCCTACGAGCAGTACTTC
TRBJ2-1 TRBD1 TRBV4-1 - CASSGGQGAYNEQFF TGCGCCAGCAGCGGTGGACAGGGAGCCTACAATGAGCAGTTCTTC
TRBJ2-1 TRBD2 TRBV29-1 few CSVGTSGQLGGFYNEQFF TGCAGCGTGGGGACTAGCGGGCAATTAGGGGGCTTCTACAATGAGCAGTTCTTC
TRBJ1-4 - TRBV6-1 - CASSEGGRSEKLFF TGTGCCAGCAGTGAAGGAGGGAGGAGTGAAAAACTGTTTTTT
TRBJ2-2 - TRBV4-1 few CASSHPLKGLTGELFF TGCGCCAGCAGCCACCCCCTAAAGGGGCTTACCGGGGAGCTGTTTTTT
TRBJ2-2 - TRBV11-2 - CASSDRGRDASILRELFF TGTGCCAGCAGCGACCGCGGTAGGGACGCCTCTATTTTGAGGGAGCTGTTTTTT
TRBJ1-6 TRBD1 TRBV11-2 - CASSLGRTGNSPLHF TGTGCCAGCAGCTTAGGTCGGACAGGGAATTCACCCCTCCACTTT
TRBJ2-1 TRBD2 TRBV10-3 few CAISPTPGLAENNNEQFF TGTGCCATCAGTCCCACCCCGGGACTAGCGGAGAACAACAATGAGCAGTTCTTC
TRBJ1-6 - TRBV20-1 few CSATDPTGPLHF TGCAGTGCTACAGACCCAACAGGGCCCCTCCACTTT
TRBJ2-2 - TRBV11-1 - CASSFTLANWSVTGELFF TGTGCCAGCAGCTTCACCCTAGCCAACTGGTCCGTAACCGGGGAGCTGTTTTTT
TRBJ2-7 - TRBV20-1 - CSVHRRDSYEQYF TGCAGTGTTCACCGCAGGGACTCCTACGAGCAGTACTTC